This TCR beta chain came from a study of T cell repertoires in cytomegalovirus infection. Overall study: It can be stated that public TCR beta signatures indicated CMV infection as well as a matching HLA type. Findings and caveats of the study: Dominating the ex vivo response were HLA-C-restricted CMV-specific TCR beta clonotypes. Summed public TCR beta family frequency identified CMV carriers bearing the relevant HLA.

TCRdb called the reads again in MiXCR, with one record for every CDR3 protein. The table shows 150,000 to 200,000 distinct CDR3 sequences, with about 21% occurring only once. This clonotype came up a few times. What it recognizes is unknown. Germline assignment: CDR1 SQVTM and CDR2 ANQGSEA. The CDR3 is 15 residues long. V was clipped by 6 bases and J by 6 bases, with 21 bases between them. The receptor comes from a human donor in good health (CMV status not recorded). Some clones in this sample may be carry-over from other donors' samples. Sequences were obtained from PBMCs. This chain uses TRBV29-1 with TRBJ2-1; D is undetermined. The CDR3 loop is CSVRSTQLHLNEQFF. CDR3 DNA: TGCAGCGTACGATCGACCCAACTACATCTCAATGAGCAGTTCTTC.